A single sample is the source of the 18 T cell receptor beta chains below, sequenced in a study of blood T cells in healthy people across ages. Primers used in a second PCR of roughly 6 to 11 cycles were a sample-barcoded 5' primer and a J-beta primer mix. TCRdb processed the 5' RACE reads anew with MiXCR; each CDR3 protein has one entry. The sample has hundreds of thousands of distinct CDR3 sequences; about 46% are singletons. Material: blood. These receptors came from a man aged 80 or over in good health.

The CDR3 sequence is CASSLGTGALGGDEQYF. The CDR3 DNA reads as TGTGCCAGCAGCTTAGGAACAGGGGCCCTAGGTGGGGACGAGCAGTACTTC. The gene calls are TRBV7-9 and TRBJ2-7; TRBD1 agrees at 7 bases. The ends lost 1 base at V and 5 bases at J; junction bases unmatched: 14. This CDR3 contains 17 residues. CDR1 and CDR2 (germline): SEHNR, FQNEAQ (reference sequence).

The chain recombines TRBV6-6 with TRBJ2-5; D perhaps matches TRBD2 (6 bases). The CDR3 extends over 12 amino acids. Germline V lookup: CDR1 MNHNY, CDR2 SVGAGI (reference sequence). V lost 10 bases and J lost 5, with 14 bases in between. The CDR3 spells CAISLGGETQYF. CDR3 nucleotide sequence: TGTGCCATCAGCTTGGGAGGTGAGACCCAGTACTTC.

The CDR3, as DNA: TGCAGCGCTGCTAGGACAGGGGGCGTCGAGCAGTACTTC. It yields the protein CSAARTGGVEQYF. V usage is TRBV29-1 and J usage is TRBJ2-7; 11 positions match TRBD1. The CDR3 spans 13 residues. Trimming cost V 7 bases and J 6 bases; bases outside gene matches: 8. CDR1 is SQVTM, CDR2 ANQGSEA, per germline.

The V call is TRBV3-1, the J call TRBJ2-2; 9 nucleotides agree with TRBD2. The CDR3 extends over 16 amino acids. Trimming removed 4 bases from V and 1 base from J; junction bases left unmatched: 4. Per germline, CDR1 LGHDT and CDR2 YNNKEL (reference sequence). CDR3 loop: CASSPRLAENTGELFF. The CDR3 bases are TGTGCCAGCAGCCCCCGACTAGCGGAGAACACCGGGGAGCTGTTTTTT. Drawing the rest from reference TRBV3-1 and TRBJ2-2, the complete variable domain is DTAVSQTPKYLVTQMGNDKSIKCEQNLGHDTMYWYKQDSKKFLKIMFSYNNKELIINETVPNRFSPKSPDKAHLNLHINSLELGDSAVYFCASSPRLAENTGELFFGEGSRLTVL.

This chain joins TRBV28 and TRBJ2-4, with 8 nucleotides matching TRBD2. Germline CDR1 and CDR2: MDHEN and SYDVKM. There are 14 residues in the CDR3. Losses at the gene ends were 5 bases for V and 8 bases for J; bases not matched to a gene: 8. The CDR3 spells CASSSAGGADIQYF. The DNA for the CDR3 is TGTGCCAGCAGTAGTGCGGGGGGTGCGGACATTCAGTACTTC.

In nucleotides, the CDR3 is TGTGCCAGCAGCTCCTCCGTCCAACCAGATACGCAGTATTTT. Translation gives CASSSSVQPDTQYF. The gene calls are TRBV7-3 and TRBJ2-3, with D unresolved. CDR1 and CDR2 from the germline V gene are SGHTA and FQGTGA. The CDR3 has 14 amino acids. Trimming removed 4 bases at V and 4 bases at J, with 12 bases between.

This clonotype has a handful of counts. The J gene is TRBJ2-1, the V gene TRBV6-2 or TRBV6-3; 12 bases fit TRBD2. The CDR3 length is 16 residues. V gave up 5 bases and J gave up 5 bases; unmatched junction bases: 7. Germline V gene sequence: CDR1 MNHEY, CDR2 SVGEGT. CDR3 sequence reads: CASSTLAGGRNNEQFF. The DNA of the CDR3 is TGTGCCAGCAGTACTCTAGCGGGGGGGCGAAACAATGAGCAGTTCTTC.

There are a few counts of this clonotype. The chain employs TRBV29-1 and TRBJ2-4, with D possibly TRBD2 on 5 matching bases. TRBJ2-7 matches the DNA end more closely, so the J call is doubtful. CDR1 SQVTM and CDR2 ANQGSEA come from the germline V gene. The CDR3 is 13 residues long. In DNA form, the CDR3 reads TGCAGCGTTGATGCCGGGAACTCCCTCGAGCAGTACTTC. It is translated as CSVDAGNSLEQYF.

There are a few counts of this clonotype. This rearrangement joins TRBV5-1 to TRBJ1-6; possible D gene TRBD1, 5 bases. This CDR3 is 14 amino acids long. Germline-derived CDR1 and CDR2 are SGHRS and YFSETQ. Trimming stripped 2 bases from V and 7 bases from J, with 10 bases between. CDR3 residues: CASSLMTDNSPLHF. Written as DNA, the CDR3 is TGCGCCAGCAGCTTAATGACAGACAATTCACCCCTCCACTTT.

V and J are TRBV29-1 and TRBJ2-1; 9 positions match TRBD2. This CDR3 is built from 16 residues. The V segment lost 1 base and the J segment 0 bases; nucleotides outside the gene matches: 4. CDR1 and CDR2 from the germline V gene are SQVTM and ANQGSEA. CDR3 sequence: CSVEGGSGSSYNEQFF. The CDR3 DNA reads as TGCAGCGTTGAAGGGGGTAGCGGGAGCTCCTACAATGAGCAGTTCTTC.

The genes are TRBV5-1 and TRBJ2-1, with a weak D call TRBD1 (5 bases). The germline V gene encodes CDR1 SGHRS and CDR2 YFSETQ. V lost 0 bases to trimming and J lost 8 bases, with 18 bases between them. This CDR3 is built from 16 residues. The CDR3 spells CASSLDGQGGTDEQFF. The DNA for the CDR3 is TGCGCCAGCAGCTTGGATGGCCAGGGCGGTACGGATGAGCAGTTCTTC.

The V gene is TRBV5-1, the J gene TRBJ2-7; 9 nucleotides match TRBD1. The trim removed 5 bases at V and 0 bases at J, leaving 3 bases unmatched. The CDR3 runs 14 residues. Germline CDR1 reads SGHRS; CDR2 reads YFSETQ. CDR3 bases: TGCGCCAGCAGAGTACAGGGGGCCTCCTACGAGCAGTACTTC. This gives the protein CASRVQGASYEQYF.

With regard to this clonotype: Germline is not matched at one junction end, which may reflect a read error. The rearrangement uses TRBV4-2 and TRBJ1-5, with TRBD1 identical over 9 bases. Germline V gives CDR1 LGHNA, CDR2 YNFKEQ. CDR3 length equals 15 residues. CDR3 in DNA: TGTGCCAGCAGCCCTACCGGGACAGGGAACCAGCCCCGGCATTTT. Protein: CASSPTGTGNQPRHF.

The chain joins TRBV12-3 or TRBV12-4 to TRBJ2-4; 11 bases line up with TRBD2. With V trimmed by 1 base and J by 15 bases, 5 bases remained unmatched. The CDR3 spans 13 residues. The CDR3 loop is CASSLVLLAGVYF. The CDR3, as DNA: TGTGCCAGCAGTTTAGTCCTACTAGCGGGAGTGTACTTC.

This clonotype was found many times. The chain is built from TRBV6-5 and TRBJ2-3; D is undetermined. The CDR3 is made up of 14 amino acids. The germline gives CDR1 MNHEY, CDR2 SVGAGI. V shed 6 bases and J shed 4 bases, with 14 bases lying between them. The CDR3 is CASRRALGADTQYF. The CDR3, as DNA: TGTGCCAGCAGGCGCGCGTTGGGCGCAGATACGCAGTATTTT.

The rearrangement uses TRBV25-1 and TRBJ2-1; the D gene is possibly TRBD2 (5 bases). Germline CDR1 is MGHDK and CDR2 is SYGVNS. The V end lost 2 bases, the J end lost 9 bases, and 26 bases lay between the germline ends. This CDR3 has 18 residues. CDR3 sequence (DNA): TGTGCCAGCAGTGAACGGATTCAGAGAAGAGGGTTATGGACTGAGCAGTTCTTC. Its protein is CASSERIQRRGLWTEQFF. Together with reference TRBV25-1 and TRBJ2-1, the CDR3 gives the full variable domain: EADIYQTPRYLVIGTGKKITLECSQTMGHDKMYWYQQDPGMELHLIHYSYGVNSTEKGDLSSESTVSRIRTEHFPLTLESARPSHTSQYLCASSERIQRRGLWTEQFFGPGTRLTVL.

The chain couples TRBV7-2 to TRBJ1-1; D is unclear. Germline V gene lookup returns CDR1 SGHTA and CDR2 FQGNSA. V was trimmed by 2 bases and J by 0 bases, leaving 7 bases between them. This CDR3 has 14 residues. CDR3 in amino acids: CASSLQNLNTEAFF. CDR3 bases: TGTGCCAGCAGCTTACAGAATCTGAACACTGAAGCTTTCTTT.

This clonotype has just a few counts. CDR3 residues: CSVEVRTSLGEQFF. DNA of the CDR3: TGCAGCGTTGAAGTTAGGACTAGCCTAGGGGAGCAGTTCTTC. This chain joins TRBV29-1 and TRBJ2-1; 8 bases align to TRBD2. This CDR3 comprises 14 residues. The V gene's germline CDR1 is SQVTM and CDR2 ANQGSEA. J lost 10 bases, V lost 1 base, and 9 bases had no gene match.